The rows below give T cell receptor beta chains drawn from one sample of a study of T cell repertoires in aging, cancer and after chemotherapy. Using its own MiXCR run on the multiplex PCR reads, TCRdb lists one record per CDR3 protein. The data hold over 6,000 distinct CDR3 sequences, with approximately 40% observed a single time. The specimen sequenced was blood. These receptors were collected from a human donor in good health. CDR3s include the opening cysteine and the closing phenylalanine or tryptophan. The D gene is left open where the match is weak. Rows may omit the clone size; those that give it use once, few, many or a size class.

TRBD1	TRBJ1-2	TRBV7-2	-	CASSLSGTVEGGYTF	TGTGCCAGCAGCTTAAGCGGGACAGTAGAGGGGGGCTACACCTTC
TRBD2	TRBJ2-7	TRBV5-4	-	CASSRGGGVTYEQYF	TGTGCCAGCAGCCGGGGGGGAGGGGTGACCTACGAGCAGTACTTC
-	TRBJ1-1	TRBV5-4	-	CASSLGQVQLMAEAFF	TGTGCCAGCAGCTTGGGCCAGGTCCAACTGATGGCTGAAGCTTTCTTT
TRBD2	TRBJ2-1	TRBV5-4	few	CASSSTSASYNEQFF	TGTGCCAGCAGCTCCACTAGCGCCTCCTACAATGAGCAGTTCTTC
TRBD2	TRBJ2-1	TRBV19	medium-sized	CASSIVPGGRNEQFF	TGTGCCAGTAGTATAGTCCCGGGAGGGAGGAATGAGCAGTTCTTC
TRBD1	TRBJ1-4	TRBV27	-	CASSPGRGPLFF	TGTGCCAGCAGTCCGGGGAGGGGGCCACTGTTTTTT
-	TRBJ1-2	TRBV19	medium-sized	CASNSGISLGYTF	TGTGCCAGCAACAGCGGGATCTCCCTTGGCTACACCTTC
TRBD1	TRBJ1-6	TRBV10-3	-	CAISGPGTGSYNSPLHF	TGTGCCATCAGTGGCCCCGGGACAGGGTCGTATAATTCACCCCTCCACTTT
-	TRBJ1-4	TRBV7-9	-	CASSRTGSNEKLFF	TGTGCCAGCAGCCGAACAGGGTCTAATGAAAAACTGTTTTTT
-	TRBJ2-1	TRBV6-5	once	CASSTGTVYNEQFF	TGTGCCAGTTCTACCGGGACGGTCTACAATGAGCAGTTCTTC
TRBD1	TRBJ2-2	TRBV6-1	few	CASSLIDGAGGDTGELFF	TGTGCCAGCAGCCTGATTGATGGGGCAGGGGGAGATACCGGGGAGCTGTTTTTT
-	TRBJ2-7	TRBV27	-	CASSFNRDDEQYF	TGTGCCAGCAGTTTTAACAGGGATGACGAGCAGTACTTC
-	TRBJ1-5	TRBV12-3/TRBV12-4	-	CASSLEAVGGPQHF	TGTGCCAGCAGTTTAGAGGCAGTCGGAGGGCCCCAGCATTTT
-	TRBJ2-3	TRBV5-4	few	CASSLGPRDTNTDTQYF	TGTGCCAGCAGCTTGGGCCCCCGGGACACAAACACAGATACGCAGTATTTT
TRBD2	TRBJ2-7	TRBV10-3	-	CAISESTSNYEQYF	TGTGCCATCAGTGAGTCGACTAGCAACTACGAGCAGTACTTC
TRBD1	TRBJ2-7	TRBV27	-	CASRWTGGSGEQYF	TGTGCCAGCAGGTGGACAGGGGGCTCTGGGGAGCAGTACTTC
-	TRBJ2-7	TRBV6-2/TRBV6-3	few	CASEEGGYYEQYF	TGTGCCAGCGAGGAAGGGGGGTACTACGAGCAGTACTTC
TRBD2	TRBJ2-7	TRBV7-2	-	CASSWGGPRSYEQYF	TGTGCCAGCAGCTGGGGAGGGCCACGCTCGTACGAGCAGTACTTC
TRBD2	TRBJ2-5	TRBV7-2	-	CASSLRGVARGGQETQYF	TGTGCCAGCAGCTTAAGGGGTGTGGCGCGGGGGGGCCAAGAGACCCAGTACTTC
TRBD2	TRBJ2-7	TRBV27	few	CASSRGTSGDWEQYF	TGTGCCAGCAGCCGGGGGACTAGCGGGGACTGGGAGCAGTACTTC
-	TRBJ2-2	TRBV5-1	once	CASSLRTQNTGELFF	TGCGCCAGCAGCCTACGGACCCAAAACACCGGGGAGCTGTTTTTT
-	TRBJ1-5	TRBV19	-	CASSKGQPQHF	TGTGCCAGTAGTAAAGGGCAGCCCCAGCATTTT
TRBD1	TRBJ2-2	TRBV11-1	-	CASSGQGALGGELFF	TGTGCCAGCTCGGGACAGGGGGCGCTCGGCGGGGAGCTGTTTTTT
-	TRBJ2-3	TRBV5-6	medium-sized	CASSFPMGASTDTQYF	TGTGCCAGCAGCTTCCCTATGGGGGCTAGCACAGATACGCAGTATTTT
-	TRBJ1-3	TRBV19	few	CASSIAAGVGNTIYF	TGTGCCAGTAGTATTGCGGCAGGAGTTGGAAACACCATATATTTT
-	TRBJ2-1	TRBV5-4	few	CASSPDRGARNEQFF	TGTGCCAGCAGCCCGGATCGGGGGGCGCGCAATGAGCAGTTCTTC
-	TRBJ1-1	TRBV5-6	-	CASSLRLQNTKAFF	TGTGCCAGCAGCTTGCGACTACAGAACACTAAAGCTTTCTTT
-	TRBJ2-7	TRBV19	few	CASSPRTASYEQYF	TGTGCCAGTAGTCCACGGACTGCTTCCTACGAGCAGTACTTC
-	TRBJ2-5	TRBV6-5	medium-sized	CASSYEGQEETQYF	TGTGCCAGCAGTTACGAGGGGCAGGAAGAGACCCAGTACTTC
-	TRBJ2-3	TRBV19	medium-sized	CASSMAGARSTDTQYF	TGTGCCAGTAGTATGGCAGGGGCCCGGAGCACAGATACGCAGTATTTT
-	TRBJ1-6	TRBV30	-	CAFGQSSYNSPLHF	TGTGCCTTTGGACAGAGCTCCTATAATTCACCCCTCCACTTT
TRBD2	TRBJ2-5	TRBV6-2/TRBV6-3	-	CASSYSTSGGVEETQYF	TGTGCCAGCAGTTACTCGACTAGCGGGGGAGTCGAAGAGACCCAGTACTTC
-	TRBJ1-1	TRBV29-1	medium-sized	CSVERERGTEAFF	TGCAGCGTTGAAAGAGAAAGGGGCACTGAAGCTTTCTTT
-	TRBJ2-2	TRBV6-5	few	CASSYRRGLTGELFF	TGTGCCAGCAGTTACAGGCGGGGGCTCACCGGGGAGCTGTTTTTT
-	TRBJ1-2	TRBV27	few	CASSQKGLYGGYTF	TGTGCCAGCAGTCAAAAGGGTCTGTACGGCGGCTACACCTTC
-	TRBJ1-2	TRBV6-5	-	CASSYSNRGARDGYTF	TGTGCCAGCAGTTACTCGAATCGGGGCGCAAGGGATGGCTACACCTTC
TRBD2	TRBJ2-5	TRBV7-2	-	CASSRGLAGAETQYF	TGTGCCAGCAGCCGGGGACTAGCGGGAGCCGAGACCCAGTACTTC
TRBD2	TRBJ2-7	TRBV4-3	-	CASSPSRASGAYEQYF	TGCGCCAGCAGCCCATCAAGGGCTAGCGGGGCCTACGAGCAGTACTTC
-	TRBJ1-3	TRBV11-1	medium-sized	CASSFGPSGNTIYF	TGTGCCAGCAGCTTTGGACCCTCTGGAAACACCATATATTTT
-	TRBJ1-5	TRBV12-3/TRBV12-4	-	CASRGTGNQPQHF	TGTGCCAGCCGGGGCACCGGCAATCAGCCCCAGCATTTT
-	TRBJ1-6	TRBV6-5	-	CASSYSGRRTASYNSPLHF	TGTGCCAGCAGTTACTCGGGACGGCGCACGGCGTCCTATAATTCACCCCTCCACTTT
-	TRBJ2-1	TRBV5-4	medium-sized	CASSAYNEQFF	TGTGCCAGCAGCGCATACAATGAGCAGTTCTTC
-	TRBJ2-1	TRBV29-1	large	CSVEWGVNFPNEQFF	TGCAGCGTTGAGTGGGGGGTTAATTTCCCCAATGAGCAGTTCTTC
-	TRBJ2-4	TRBV27	once	CASSQTGYGNIQYF	TGTGCCAGCAGTCAAACAGGGTATGGAAACATTCAGTACTTC
-	TRBJ2-3	TRBV27	few	CASSGRDFTDTQYF	TGTGCCAGCAGTGGAAGGGACTTCACAGATACGCAGTATTTT
-	TRBJ2-3	TRBV12-3/TRBV12-4	few	CASSSWGADTQYF	TGTGCCAGCAGTTCATGGGGGGCAGATACGCAGTATTTT
-	TRBJ2-3	TRBV19	medium-sized	CASSMGLTRGAQYF	TGTGCCAGTAGTATGGGGCTTACTCGAGGGGCGCAGTATTTT
-	TRBJ2-3	TRBV12-3/TRBV12-4	few	CASSFYDADTQYF	TGTGCCAGCAGTTTTTACGATGCAGATACGCAGTATTTT
-	TRBJ1-2	TRBV6-5	-	CASSEGYGYTF	TGTGCCAGCTCAGAGGGCTATGGCTACACCTTC
-	TRBJ1-5	TRBV30	-	CAWSVHGTPNQPQHF	TGTGCCTGGAGTGTACACGGGACACCTAATCAGCCCCAGCATTTT
TRBD2	TRBJ2-1	TRBV10-3	-	CAITSGRVNEQFF	TGTGCCATCACTAGCGGGAGGGTCAATGAGCAGTTCTTC
-	TRBJ2-1	TRBV5-4	medium-sized	CASTAYNEQFF	TGTGCCAGCACAGCCTACAATGAGCAGTTCTTC
TRBD2	TRBJ2-7	TRBV12-3/TRBV12-4	-	CASGSGTYEQYF	TGTGCCAGCGGGAGCGGGACCTACGAGCAGTACTTC
TRBD2	TRBJ2-1	TRBV7-2	-	CASKRRPSGGANEQFF	TGTGCCAGCAAGAGAAGGCCTAGCGGGGGGGCTAATGAGCAGTTCTTC
-	TRBJ2-2	TRBV6-1	-	CASRRHTGELFF	TGTGCCAGCAGACGCCACACCGGGGAGCTGTTTTTT
-	TRBJ2-2	TRBV6-2/TRBV6-3	-	CASSYSPGAHTGELFF	TGTGCCAGCAGTTACTCCCCGGGGGCGCACACCGGGGAGCTGTTTTTT
-	TRBJ1-2	TRBV18	-	CASSPDGAGSNYGYTF	TGTGCCAGCTCACCCGACGGGGCAGGGTCTAACTATGGCTACACCTTC
-	TRBJ1-2	TRBV30	-	CAWSVFGDAYGYTF	TGTGCCTGGAGTGTATTTGGGGACGCCTATGGCTACACCTTC
-	TRBJ2-3	TRBV11-2	-	CASSPLGGVTDTQYF	TGTGCCAGCAGCCCCCTTGGCGGGGTTACAGATACGCAGTATTTT
-	TRBJ2-2	TRBV18	few	CASSPGGNTGELFF	TGTGCCAGCTCACCTGGAGGCAACACCGGGGAGCTGTTTTTT